This TCR beta chain was recovered during a study of T cell responses to AZD1222 COVID-19 vaccine. Study-wide results and limits: Recipients of AZD1222 seropositive at baseline numbered only 5 to 7. Sampling that yielded the repertoires occurred only after the peak T cell response. With two AZD1222 doses given, Spike-specific TCR breadth and depth both rose.

In regard to this clone: Its specificity is unknown.

The repertoire was sequenced with immunoSEQ multiplex PCR; TCRdb's copy has only in-frame clones and lacks some. The profile shows under 150,000 clones, 80% to 95% of them singletons. Germline lookup yields CDR1 SGHRS and CDR2 YFSETQ. V was pared by 3 bases and J by 9 bases, with 6 bases of the junction left unmatched. The CDR3 is 15 amino acids. The receptor was isolated from an adult in good health. The V call is TRBV5-1, the J call TRBJ2-1; 13 nucleotides match TRBD2. The sequencing used peripheral blood, collected on day 0 of MenACWY control vaccination. CDR3 sequence: CASSWNGLAGAEQFF. CDR3 coding DNA: TGCGCCAGCAGCTGGAACGGACTAGCGGGAGCTGAGCAGTTCTTC.